These 11 T cell receptor beta chains share one sample of origin, sequenced in a study of multiple sclerosis patients with progressive multifocal leukoencephalopathy. Time point in this sample: time of PML onset. The data were produced by immunoSEQ multiplex PCR, yet TCRdb's version contains in-frame clones alone and is incomplete. The table includes 30,000 or so clones, 85% detected once. Source: PBMCs, taken from a patient treated with natalizumab. These receptor sequences come from a woman in her twenties or thirties with progressive multifocal leukoencephalopathy.

The chain employs TRBV30 and TRBJ2-1; D is ambiguous. The germline gives CDR1 GTSNPN, CDR2 SVGIG (reference sequence). The ends were cut back, 2 bases at V and 4 bases at J, with 12 bases in the middle. This CDR3 is 14 amino acids long. The CDR3 protein is CAWSFGSYYNEQFF. The CDR3, as DNA: TGTGCCTGGAGTTTCGGGTCCTATTACAATGAGCAGTTCTTC.

The chain couples TRBV6-1 to TRBJ2-7, with 10 bases fitting TRBD2. The germline gives CDR1 MNHNS, CDR2 SASEGT. V dropped 8 bases and J dropped 6; count of bases not matched to a gene: 13. The CDR3 extends over 15 amino acids. The CDR3 here is CASQALLAGRGEQYF. Written as DNA, the CDR3 is TGTGCCAGCCAGGCCTTACTAGCGGGAAGGGGCGAGCAGTACTTC.

The gene calls are TRBV19 and TRBJ1-2, with TRBD1 as a possible D gene (5 bases). Germline V lookup: CDR1 LNHDA, CDR2 SQIVND (reference sequence). The CDR3 extends over 15 amino acids. Trimming took 5 bases from V and 4 from J, leaving 17 bases between them. This chain's CDR3 is CASSHRQSVVYGYTF. The CDR3 DNA reads as TGTGCCAGTAGTCATCGACAGAGTGTGGTCTATGGCTACACCTTC. Based on the CDR3 plus reference TRBV19 and TRBJ1-2, the full variable domain is DGGITQSPKYLFRKEGQNVTLSCEQNLNHDAMYWYRQDPGQGLRLIYYSQIVNDFQKGDIAEGYSVSREKKESFPLTVTSAQKNPTAFYLCASSHRQSVVYGYTFGSGTRLTVV.

The chain combines TRBV27 with TRBJ2-3; 10 nucleotides align to TRBD2. There are 16 residues in the CDR3. Germline V gene data show CDR1 as MNHEY and CDR2 as SMNVEV (reference sequence). V lost 3 bases and J lost 2; bases outside the gene matches: 5. The CDR3 DNA reads as TGTGCCAGCAGTTTCCAGCGGGGGGGGGTCACAGATACGCAGTATTTT. This encodes CASSFQRGGVTDTQYF.

This clone was seen once. The rearrangement joins TRBV28 to TRBJ1-5; 8 bases align to TRBD1. V lost 6 bases to trimming and J lost 5 bases; unmatched junction nucleotides: 6. In germline, CDR1 is MDHEN, CDR2 SYDVKM. The CDR3 is 14 residues long. The CDR3 sequence: CASRLPGGDQPQHF. CDR3 DNA sequence: TGTGCCAGCAGGCTTCCAGGGGGCGATCAGCCCCAGCATTTT.

J is TRBJ2-1 and V is TRBV7-2, with 7 positions matching TRBD2. Per germline, CDR1 SGHTA and CDR2 FQGNSA. The CDR3 covers 16 residues. V was pared by 1 base and J by 0 bases, with 3 bases of the junction left unmatched. The CDR3 DNA reads as TGTGCCAGCAGCTTAGGTCTAGCGGTCTCCTACAATGAGCAGTTCTTC. Protein sequence: CASSLGLAVSYNEQFF.

This rearrangement joins TRBV4-3 to TRBJ2-2; no reliable D call. Between the trimmed V and J ends, which lost 1 base and 5 bases, there was a span of 11 bases. Germline V lookup: CDR1 LGHNA, CDR2 YSLEER. The CDR3 is made up of 15 amino acids. The CDR3 here is CASSQGARSTGELFF. The CDR3 nucleotides read TGCGCCAGCAGCCAAGGGGCCAGAAGTACCGGGGAGCTGTTTTTT.

This chain links TRBV7-9 with TRBJ1-2, with D possibly being TRBD1 (5 bases). The CDR3 sequence is 15 residues long. V lost 6 bases to trimming and J lost 4 bases, with 18 bases between them. The V gene's germline CDR1 is SEHNR and CDR2 FQNEAQ (reference sequence). The CDR3 bases are TGTGCCAGCAGACCGCTCGGGGGTTTCGGCTATGGCTACACCTTC. Translation: CASRPLGGFGYGYTF.

The J gene is TRBJ2-3, the V gene TRBV7-9; D ambiguous. V shed 5 bases and J shed 3 bases, with 3 bases lying between them. This CDR3 spans 11 amino acids. Germline CDR1 is SEHNR and CDR2 is FQNEAQ (reference sequence). The CDR3 sequence is CASSMTDTQYF. The DNA for the CDR3 is TGTGCCAGCAGCATGACAGATACGCAGTATTTT.

The J gene is TRBJ2-2, the V gene TRBV6-6; no clear D gene. Germline CDR1 reads MNHNY; CDR2 reads SVGAGI (reference sequence). The CDR3 sequence is 15 residues long. Trimming stripped 0 bases from V and 4 bases from J, with 9 bases between. CDR3 bases: TGTGCCAGCAGTTACTCCCCACCCCCCACCGGGGAGCTGTTTTTT. This gives the protein CASSYSPPPTGELFF.

The chain is built from TRBV7-8 and TRBJ1-5, with 9 bases lining up with TRBD1. V lost 1 base and J lost 7; bases outside the gene matches: 5. Germline V CDR1 and CDR2: SGHVS, FQNEAQ. This CDR3 is 15 amino acids long. This CDR3 reads CASSLDRGLWQPQHF. The CDR3 DNA sequence: TGTGCCAGCAGCTTAGACAGGGGGCTTTGGCAGCCCCAGCATTTT.